This entry features one TCR beta chain sequence. This sample stems from a study of blood T cell repertoires in COVID-19. About the study: Italy, Spain and the United States were the sources of the convalescent and acute COVID-19 samples. PBMCs, B-cell-depleted T cells, or T cells provided the cDNA or gDNA that made up the material.

In the study's own analysis: Reference gene primer amplification gave estimated nucleated cell counts. The table came from immunoSEQ multiplex PCR; TCRdb's copy has only in-frame clones and leaves some out. That table is the source of V, J and clone size, and D and trimming were worked out from the DNA. This sample has 30,000 to 35,000 clones; approximately 78% occur once, and the top ten carry 40% to 50%. The CDR3 sequence is 16 residues long. Germline V gene sequence: CDR1 LGHNA, CDR2 YSLEER. V was trimmed by 0 bases and J by 0 bases, leaving 6 bases between them. V usage is TRBV4-3 and J usage is TRBJ2-6, with no clear D. The sample consisted of peripheral blood. The sequence was obtained from a man aged 80 or over with active or convalescent COVID-19. The CDR3 bases are TGCGCCAGCAGCCAAGAGGCCCTCTCTGGGGCCAACGTCCTGACTTTC. Amino acids: CASSQEALSGANVLTF.